This TCR beta chain appears in the sequencing data of a study of cytomegalovirus exposure and HLA in healthy donors. Study findings and constraints: With high specificity and sensitivity, the classifier reportedly diagnosed cytomegalovirus status. A few of the chains that were CMV-associated were confirmed in vitro to be specific for CMV antigens.

The PCR ran on 60 Vbeta and 13 Jbeta primers. Only in-frame clones appear in the TCRdb table, and some are missing; sequencing was by immunoSEQ multiplex PCR. Among more than 90,000 clones listed, more than 60% were seen once. This clone came up a few times. The antigen is unknown. CDR3 length equals 16 residues. Germline V gene data show CDR1 as LGHNA and CDR2 as YSLEER. The ends were cut back, 1 base at V and 8 bases at J, with 20 bases in the middle. Material for sequencing was PBMCs. The rearrangement uses TRBV4-3 and TRBJ1-1, with TRBD1 as a possible D gene (5 bases). This clonotype was sampled from a human donor in good health. The CDR3 loop reads CASSQVSFRTGGEAFF. The CDR3 region has the DNA TGCGCCAGCAGCCAAGTTTCATTCCGCACGGGGGGAGAAGCTTTCTTT.